Listed below are T cell receptor beta chains from one sample, sequenced in a study of blood T cell repertoires in COVID-19. Clones were read by immunoSEQ multiplex PCR, and TCRdb kept only the in-frame ones, dropping some. The sample consists of 400,000 to 500,000 clones, 88% of them appearing once. Sample: PBMCs or T cells enriched from blood (not recorded which). These receptor sequences come from a woman between 18 and 30 years old who had been exposed to COVID-19. Both conserved end residues are part of each CDR3. A D gene is named only where the DNA matches it firmly. Size is omitted from some rows. Given values are once, few, many or a class for expanded clones.

j_call cdr3_length v_call clone_size d_call cdr3_aa cdr3_nt
TRBJ2-3 16 TRBV7-2 . TRBD2 CASSPIAGLSTDTQYF TGTGCCAGCAGTCCCATAGCGGGGCTGAGCACAGATACGCAGTATTTT
TRBJ1-1 13 TRBV14 once TRBD1 CASTLTGGTEAFF TGTGCCAGCACCCTGACAGGGGGCACTGAAGCTTTCTTT
TRBJ2-7 14 TRBV27 once . CASSLLDSSYEQYF TGTGCCAGCAGTTTATTGGACAGTTCCTACGAGCAGTACTTC
TRBJ2-2 15 TRBV19 . . CASKREYYPTGELFF TGTGCCAGTAAAAGGGAGTATTATCCAACCGGGGAGCTGTTTTTT
TRBJ2-7 19 TRBV15 . . CATSRDRHSVQDHSYEQYF TGTGCCACCAGCAGAGATCGCCACTCTGTACAGGATCATTCCTACGAGCAGTACTTC
TRBJ2-1 16 TRBV27 . . CASSRRASESYNEQFF TGTGCCAGCAGTCGGCGGGCTAGCGAGTCCTACAATGAGCAGTTCTTC
TRBJ2-7 15 TRBV28 once TRBD1 CASSPPGTGRYEQYF TGTGCCAGCAGTCCTCCCGGGACAGGCCGTTACGAGCAGTACTTC
TRBJ1-5 16 TRBV7-8 . TRBD1 CASSVTGTGSNQPQHF TGTGCCAGCAGCGTGACCGGGACAGGGAGCAATCAGCCCCAGCATTTT
TRBJ1-3 15 TRBV7-2 . TRBD1 CASSPQTGAGNTIYF TGTGCCAGCAGCCCCCAAACAGGGGCCGGAAACACCATATATTTT
TRBJ1-5 14 TRBV5-8 . . CASSPRTEPQPQHF TGTGCCAGCAGCCCGAGGACAGAACCCCAGCCCCAGCATTTT
TRBJ1-2 13 TRBV19 . TRBD1 CASSINRGSGYTF TGTGCCAGTAGTATTAACAGGGGATCTGGCTACACCTTC
TRBJ2-1 14 TRBV6-4 . TRBD2 CASSDSGGVGEQFF TGTGCCAGCAGTGACTCGGGAGGGGTGGGTGAGCAGTTCTTC
TRBJ1-2 13 TRBV7-2 . TRBD1 CASSSQGAGGYTF TGTGCCAGCAGCTCTCAGGGGGCGGGTGGCTACACCTTC
TRBJ2-3 14 TRBV29-1 . TRBD1 CSVEKTGGTDTQYF TGCAGCGTTGAAAAGACAGGGGGGACAGATACGCAGTATTTT
TRBJ2-2 15 TRBV7-3 . . CASSLSAGITGELFF TGTGCCAGCAGCTTATCGGCGGGGATCACCGGGGAGCTGTTTTTT
TRBJ2-7 16 TRBV19 . . CASSPSPSTASYEQYF TGTGCCAGTAGTCCTTCCCCGAGCACAGCCTCCTACGAGCAGTACTTC
TRBJ2-5 13 TRBV27 . . CASSILGEETQYF TGTGCCAGCAGTATCCTCGGGGAAGAGACCCAGTACTTC
TRBJ2-2 15 TRBV5-6 . TRBD1 CASSLVSGGSGELFF TGTGCCAGCAGCTTGGTTTCAGGGGGCAGCGGGGAGCTGTTTTTT
TRBJ1-2 13 TRBV18 . . CASSPGGVYGYTF TGTGCCAGCTCACCGGGGGGAGTCTATGGCTACACCTTC
TRBJ2-1 15 TRBV3-1/TRBV3-2 . . CASSPVLISYNEQFF TGTGCCAGCAGCCCCGTCCTGATCAGCTACAATGAGCAGTTCTTC
TRBJ1-1 14 TRBV6-5 . . CASATGTLNTEAFF TGTGCCAGCGCTACCGGGACACTGAACACTGAAGCTTTCTTT
TRBJ2-1 16 TRBV24-1 . . CATSDLRGGGLNEQFF TGTGCCACCAGTGATTTGAGGGGTGGAGGGCTGAATGAGCAGTTCTTC
TRBJ2-3 15 TRBV18 . . CASSPPSAGPDTQYF TGTGCCAGCTCACCACCTTCGGCGGGGCCAGATACGCAGTATTTT
TRBJ2-5 13 TRBV18 . . CASSRGSLETQYF TGTGCCAGCTCACGAGGTAGCCTAGAGACCCAGTACTTC
TRBJ2-7 15 TRBV18 . . CASSPNRDIRYEQYF TGTGCCAGCTCACCAAATCGGGACATTCGCTACGAGCAGTACTTC
TRBJ2-1 15 TRBV7-2 . TRBD2 CASSLLAGAYNEQFF TGTGCCAGCAGCTTACTAGCGGGGGCCTACAATGAGCAGTTCTTC
TRBJ2-5 15 TRBV2 once . CASGKGVLLQETQYF TGTGCCAGCGGGAAGGGGGTACTACTCCAAGAGACCCAGTACTTC
TRBJ1-2 12 TRBV5-4 . . CASRQDRGGYTF TGTGCCAGCAGACAGGACAGAGGGGGCTACACCTTC
TRBJ2-3 14 TRBV7-9 . . CASSPDSLTDTQYF TGTGCCAGCAGCCCAGACTCGCTCACAGATACGCAGTATTTT
TRBJ2-7 15 TRBV10-3 . TRBD2 CAIGPGTSGGYEQYF TGTGCCATCGGCCCCGGGACTAGCGGGGGATACGAGCAGTACTTC
TRBJ2-7 14 TRBV5-5 . TRBD2 CASSIVSGSYEQYF TGTGCCAGCAGCATTGTTAGCGGGAGCTACGAGCAGTACTTC
TRBJ2-1 15 TRBV6-5 . . CASSLDGNSYNEQFF TGTGCCAGCAGTCTGGACGGGAACTCCTACAATGAGCAGTTCTTC
TRBJ2-2 15 TRBV18 . . CASSPPLPGTGELFF TGTGCCAGCTCACCACCGCTGCCAGGCACCGGGGAGCTGTTTTTT
TRBJ2-5 15 TRBV3-1/TRBV3-2 . TRBD2 CASRELAGGTETQYF TGTGCCAGCAGAGAACTAGCGGGGGGGACTGAGACCCAGTACTTC
TRBJ2-7 16 TRBV11-2 many TRBD2 CASSPPGTKGEYEQYF TGTGCCAGCAGCCCGCCCGGGACTAAAGGGGAATACGAGCAGTACTTC
TRBJ2-2 22 TRBV7-8 . TRBD2 CASSLGRTGLAGGDSKTGELFF TGTGCCAGCAGCTTAGGGAGGACGGGACTAGCGGGAGGAGATTCAAAAACCGGGGAGCTGTTTTTT
TRBJ2-1 14 TRBV9 once . CASSVLTEAREQFF TGTGCCAGCAGCGTACTGACAGAAGCTCGTGAGCAGTTCTTC
TRBJ2-1 11 TRBV6-6 . . CASGSGGEQFF TGTGCCAGCGGTTCTGGGGGCGAGCAGTTCTTC
TRBJ2-1 19 TRBV7-2 . TRBD2 CASSLGLAGGLISYNEQFF TGTGCCAGCAGCCTCGGACTAGCGGGGGGGCTAATCTCCTACAATGAGCAGTTCTTC
TRBJ1-2 13 TRBV28 . . CASSPRTVYGYTF TGTGCCAGCAGTCCACGGACAGTCTATGGCTACACCTTC
TRBJ2-2 19 TRBV19 . TRBD2 CASSPSPNLRTSGGGELFF TGTGCCAGTAGTCCATCCCCAAATCTCCGGACTAGCGGGGGCGGGGAGCTGTTTTTT
TRBJ1-1 14 TRBV18 . . CASSPQTGNTEAFF TGTGCCAGCTCACCCCAGACAGGGAACACTGAAGCTTTCTTT